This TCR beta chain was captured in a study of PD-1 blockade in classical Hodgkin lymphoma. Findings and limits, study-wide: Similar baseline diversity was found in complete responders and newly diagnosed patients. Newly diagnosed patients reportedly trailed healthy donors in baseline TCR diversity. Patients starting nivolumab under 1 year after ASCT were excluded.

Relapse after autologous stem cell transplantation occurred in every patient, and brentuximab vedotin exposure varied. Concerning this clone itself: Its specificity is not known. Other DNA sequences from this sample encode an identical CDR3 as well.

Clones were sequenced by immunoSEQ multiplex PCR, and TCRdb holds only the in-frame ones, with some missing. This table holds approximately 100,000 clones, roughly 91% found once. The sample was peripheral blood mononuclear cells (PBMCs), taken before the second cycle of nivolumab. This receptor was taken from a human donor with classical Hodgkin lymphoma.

CDR3 protein: CASSVGDRNTEAFF. The CDR3 DNA sequence: TGTGCCAGCAGCGTAGGGGACAGGAACACTGAAGCTTTCTTT. The chain links TRBV9 to TRBJ1-1, with 7 bases lining up with TRBD1. The CDR3 is 14 amino acids. The germline V gene has CDR1 SGDLS and CDR2 YYNGEE. Germline trimming cut 0 bases from V and 1 base from J; bases unmatched to any gene: 0.